This T cell receptor (beta chain) stems from a study of blood T cell repertoires in COVID-19. Here immunoSEQ multiplex PCR was the method, and the copy in TCRdb shows in-frame clones only, minus some. This table holds approximately 300,000 clones, around nine tenths found once. Germline CDR1 is MDHEN and CDR2 is SYDVKM. This CDR3 comprises 17 residues. V shed 4 bases and J 3 bases; nucleotides not matched to a gene: 12. The sequence came from a woman between 18 and 29 years old who had recovered from COVID-19. Specimen: PBMCs or T cells enriched from blood (not recorded which). The V and J genes are TRBV28 and TRBJ1-3, with 7 bases identical to TRBD1. The CDR3 DNA sequence: TGTGCCAGCAGTTCCCACGCCAGGGGGGCTTATGGAAACACCATATATTTT. Protein product: CASSSHARGAYGNTIYF.